The 2 T cell receptor beta chains listed next were all sequenced from one sample in a study of T cell responses to AZD1222 COVID-19 vaccine. Profiled with immunoSEQ multiplex PCR; TCRdb holds only in-frame clones, not every one. The table lists 140,000 to 150,000 clones, 91% of them singletons. This sample comprised peripheral blood, obtained 28 days after the second AZD1222 dose. Every receptor here comes from an adult who received the AZD1222 COVID-19 vaccine.

The chain joins TRBV19 to TRBJ1-4; a weak D match, TRBD1 (5 bases). Per the germline V gene, CDR1 is LNHDA and CDR2 is SQIVND (reference sequence). The CDR3 is made up of 15 amino acids. The V end lost 1 base, the J end lost 3 bases, and 9 bases lay between the germline ends. CDR3 residues: CASSIARGANEKLFF. The CDR3 nucleotides are TGTGCCAGTAGTATAGCGCGGGGGGCTAATGAAAAACTGTTTTTT.

V gene TRBV6-5 combines with J gene TRBJ1-5; 7 bases agree with TRBD1. The junction had 9 bases not matched to a gene; V was cut back by 5 bases and J by 5 bases. CDR1 is MNHEY and CDR2 is SVGAGI in the germline V gene. The CDR3 runs to 15 residues. The chain's CDR3 is CASSQRQGDDQPQHF. CDR3 bases: TGTGCCAGCAGTCAACGACAGGGAGACGATCAGCCCCAGCATTTT.